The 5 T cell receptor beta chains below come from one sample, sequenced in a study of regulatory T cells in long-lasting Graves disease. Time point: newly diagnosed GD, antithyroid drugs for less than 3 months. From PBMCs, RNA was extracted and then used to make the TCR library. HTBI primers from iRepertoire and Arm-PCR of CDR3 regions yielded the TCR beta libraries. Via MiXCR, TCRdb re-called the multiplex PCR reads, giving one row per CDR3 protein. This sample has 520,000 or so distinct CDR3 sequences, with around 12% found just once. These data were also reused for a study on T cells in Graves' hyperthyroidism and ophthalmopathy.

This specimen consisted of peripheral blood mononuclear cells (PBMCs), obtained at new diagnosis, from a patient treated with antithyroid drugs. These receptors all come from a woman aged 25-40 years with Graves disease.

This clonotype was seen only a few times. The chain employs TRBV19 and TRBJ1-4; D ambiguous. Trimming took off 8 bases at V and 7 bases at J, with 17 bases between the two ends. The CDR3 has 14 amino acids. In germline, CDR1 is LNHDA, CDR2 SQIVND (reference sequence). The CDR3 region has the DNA TGTGCCAGTGGGTTACTCACCCGGGGTGAAAAACTGTTTTTT. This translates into CASGLLTRGEKLFF.

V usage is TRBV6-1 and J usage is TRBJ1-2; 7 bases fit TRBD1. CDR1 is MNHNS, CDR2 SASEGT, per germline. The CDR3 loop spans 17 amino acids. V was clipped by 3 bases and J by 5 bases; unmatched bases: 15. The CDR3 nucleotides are TGTGCCAGCAGTGAGGATGTCAGGGGGACCGCCTTGTATGGCTACACCTTC. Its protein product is CASSEDVRGTALYGYTF.

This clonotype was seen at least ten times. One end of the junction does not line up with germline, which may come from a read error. The DNA for the CDR3 is TGTGCCAGCAGTTGGGACAGTCAAGAGACCCAGTACTTC. It encodes CASSWDSQETQYF. The chain couples TRBV5-1 to TRBJ2-5, with TRBD1 matching 7 bases. The CDR3 runs to 13 residues. Per the germline V gene, CDR1 is SGHRS and CDR2 is YFSETQ.

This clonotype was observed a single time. The CDR3 spells CSARLTGGRETQYF. CDR3 DNA sequence: TGCAGTGCTAGGCTGACGGGAGGGCGCGAGACCCAGTACTTC. This chain links TRBV20-1 with TRBJ2-5; TRBD2 matches 8 bases. The V gene's germline CDR1 is DFQATT and CDR2 SNEGSKA (reference sequence). The CDR3 consists of 14 residues. The J segment lost 5 bases and the V segment lost 3 bases, leaving 8 bases of the junction unmatched.

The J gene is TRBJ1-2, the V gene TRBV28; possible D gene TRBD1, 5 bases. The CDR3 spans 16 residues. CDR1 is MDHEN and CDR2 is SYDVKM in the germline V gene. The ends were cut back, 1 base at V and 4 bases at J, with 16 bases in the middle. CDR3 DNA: TGTGCCAGCAGTTTATTACCGACAGTTGCGGGCTATGGCTACACCTTC. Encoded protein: CASSLLPTVAGYGYTF.